These 16 T cell receptor beta chains came from one sample sequenced in a study of OX40 agonist ivuxolimab in advanced cancers. TCRdb's copy holds only in-frame clones and misses some; the assay was immunoSEQ multiplex PCR. The sample has roughly 80,000 clones; roughly 93% are singletons. This material consisted of CD4+ or CD8+ T cells sorted from blood, taken in a trial of the OX40 agonist ivuxolimab. The receptors were gathered from an adult with an advanced solid tumor such as melanoma, head and neck, liver or kidney cancer.

The V gene is TRBV27, the J gene TRBJ2-4; 8 bases are a match to TRBD2. The germline V gene has CDR1 MNHEY and CDR2 SMNVEV (reference sequence). Trimming at V came to 3 bases and at J to 5 bases, leaving 6 bases not matched to a gene. The CDR3 runs to 15 residues. This chain's CDR3 is CASSFFAGGQNIQYF. CDR3 bases: TGTGCCAGCAGTTTTTTCGCGGGGGGACAAAACATTCAGTACTTC.

The chain joins TRBV11-2 to TRBJ2-2; D possibly corresponds to TRBD2 (5 bases). The germline gives CDR1 SGHAT, CDR2 FQNNGV. Trimming removed 1 base at V and 5 bases at J, with 5 bases between. This CDR3 region has 13 residues. In DNA form, the CDR3 reads TGTGCCAGCAGCTTAGGGGAGACCGGGGAGCTGTTTTTT. Translation: CASSLGETGELFF.

This rearrangement joins TRBV28 to TRBJ1-6; 9 bases agree with TRBD1. After removal of 0 bases from V and 10 bases from J, the junction contained 4 bases not matched to a gene. The CDR3 is made up of 15 amino acids. Germline values: CDR1 MDHEN, CDR2 SYDVKM. The DNA for the CDR3 is TGTGCCAGCAGTTTATGGGACAGGGGTAGGTCACCCCTCCACTTT. Amino acid sequence: CASSLWDRGRSPLHF.

J is TRBJ1-4 and V is TRBV4-2; unclear D gene. In germline, CDR1 is LGHNA, CDR2 YNFKEQ. Trimming cost V 7 bases and J 4 bases, with 31 bases left between them. The CDR3 extends over 20 amino acids. As DNA, the CDR3 is TGTGCCAGCACCCCCTCGGTCAGATTCCCGTATTTTGGAAATAATGAAAAACTGTTTTTT. It encodes CASTPSVRFPYFGNNEKLFF.

The genes are TRBV11-2 and TRBJ1-1; TRBD1 matches 12 bases. J gave up 5 bases and V 6 bases, and 10 bases lay outside the gene matches. Germline values: CDR1 SGHAT, CDR2 FQNNGV. CDR3 length: 16 amino acids. The CDR3 nucleotides are TGTGCCAGCAGGATACGGGACAGGGGGCTGGGAACTGAAGCTTTCTTT. This sequence encodes CASRIRDRGLGTEAFF. Variable domain in full (rest from reference TRBV11-2 and TRBJ1-1): EAGVAQSPRYKIIEKRQSVAFWCNPISGHATLYWYQQILGQGPKLLIQFQNNGVVDDSQLPKDRFSAERLKGVDSTLKIQPAKLEDSAVYLCASRIRDRGLGTEAFFGQGTRLTVV.

This rearrangement joins TRBV9 to TRBJ1-2; TRBD1 agrees at 7 bases. J lost 13 bases, V lost 3 bases, and 9 bases had no gene match. CDR3 length equals 12 residues. CDR1 is SGDLS and CDR2 is YYNGEE in the germline V gene. In DNA form, the CDR3 reads TGTGCCAGCAGCGCAGGAGGACAGGAGCGCACCTTC. This encodes CASSAGGQERTF.

The chain uses TRBV13 and TRBJ2-2; D gene uncertain. There are 15 residues in the CDR3. Deletions cut 5 bases from V and 2 bases from J, with 12 bases between. Germline V gives CDR1 PRHDT, CDR2 FYEKMQ (reference sequence). DNA of the CDR3: TGTGCCAGCAGCCTGGGGTCCCATAACACCGGGGAGCTGTTTTTT. Protein product: CASSLGSHNTGELFF.

This clone was seen just once. This rearrangement joins TRBV2 to TRBJ2-1, with D perhaps TRBD2 (6 bases). V lost 3 bases, J lost 5 bases, and 17 bases lay in between. The CDR3 totals 16 residues. CDR1 is SNHLY and CDR2 is FYNNEI in the germline V gene. DNA of the CDR3: TGTGCCAGCAGTGAGCCGGTGGGGGGTCGTAACAATGAGCAGTTCTTC. Translating gives CASSEPVGGRNNEQFF.

The chain couples TRBV4-2 to TRBJ2-1; D is perhaps TRBD1 (5 bases). Germline V gives CDR1 LGHNA, CDR2 YNFKEQ. Deletions cut 1 base from V and 3 bases from J, with 7 bases between. CDR3 length: 14 residues. The chain's CDR3 is CASSQGGGYNEQFF. In DNA form, the CDR3 reads TGTGCCAGCAGCCAAGGGGGCGGCTACAATGAGCAGTTCTTC.

This chain links TRBV5-1 with TRBJ1-1, with a tentative D call TRBD1 (5 bases). V was pared by 1 base and J by 0 bases, with 10 bases between. The germline gives CDR1 SGHRS, CDR2 YFSETQ. This CDR3 is 15 amino acids long. CDR3 DNA sequence: TGCGCCAGCAGCTTGTTACAGGCCCTGAACACTGAAGCTTTCTTT. Residues: CASSLLQALNTEAFF.

The genes are TRBV9 and TRBJ2-1; 7 bases match TRBD2. V dropped 0 bases and J dropped 7; count of bases not matched to a gene: 7. This CDR3 contains 15 residues. Germline V CDR1 and CDR2: SGDLS, YYNGEE. CDR3 nucleotides: TGTGCCAGCAGCGTAGAGGGGCGGGAGAAAAATGAGCAGTTCTTC. Protein product: CASSVEGREKNEQFF.

The chain links TRBV29-1 to TRBJ1-2; the D gene is possibly TRBD1 (6 bases). Germline V lookup: CDR1 SQVTM, CDR2 ANQGSEA. V lost 7 bases to trimming and J lost 3 bases, with 15 bases between them. The CDR3 consists of 13 residues. CDR3 sequence: CSAPRTDYYGYTF. The CDR3 coding sequence is TGCAGCGCACCTAGGACAGACTACTATGGCTACACCTTC.

The genes are TRBV5-4 and TRBJ2-7, with D possibly TRBD1 on 7 matching bases. CDR1 SGHNT and CDR2 YYREEE come from the germline V gene (reference sequence). This CDR3 comprises 14 residues. V was trimmed by 6 bases and J by 0 bases, leaving 13 bases between them. The chain's CDR3 is CASTGGDSSYEQYF. CDR3 in DNA: TGTGCCAGCACCGGCGGGGACAGCTCCTACGAGCAGTACTTC.

J is TRBJ1-1 and V is TRBV28; D is ambiguous. The germline V gene has CDR1 MDHEN and CDR2 SYDVKM. The length of the CDR3 is 15 residues. Trimming stripped 2 bases from V and 3 bases from J, with 13 bases between. The CDR3 protein is CASSLAGVVHTEAFF. The CDR3 DNA reads TGTGCCAGCAGTTTAGCGGGAGTGGTGCACACTGAAGCTTTCTTT. Combining the CDR3 with reference TRBV28 and TRBJ1-1 gives the whole variable domain DVKVTQSSRYLVKRTGEKVFLECVQDMDHENMFWYRQDPGLGLRLIYFSYDVKMKEKGDIPEGYSVSREKKERFSLILESASTNQTSMYLCASSLAGVVHTEAFFGQGTRLTVV.

The rearrangement uses TRBV6-1 and TRBJ1-1, with D unresolved. CDR1 and CDR2 from the germline V gene are MNHNS and SASEGT. Deletions cut 0 bases from V and 2 bases from J, with 16 bases between. The CDR3 covers 17 residues. CDR3 nucleotide sequence: TGTGCCAGCAGTGAAGCCATAGCGTGGGCGGTCAACACTGAAGCTTTCTTT. It yields the protein CASSEAIAWAVNTEAFF.

V gene TRBV4-1 combines with J gene TRBJ2-1; no clear D gene. Per the germline V gene, CDR1 is MGHRA and CDR2 is YSYEKL. The CDR3 has 14 amino acids. Trimming stripped 7 bases from V and 3 bases from J, with 13 bases between. CDR3 sequence reads: CASTPNGIYNEQFF. For the CDR3, the DNA is TGCGCCAGCACACCTAACGGAATCTACAATGAGCAGTTCTTC.